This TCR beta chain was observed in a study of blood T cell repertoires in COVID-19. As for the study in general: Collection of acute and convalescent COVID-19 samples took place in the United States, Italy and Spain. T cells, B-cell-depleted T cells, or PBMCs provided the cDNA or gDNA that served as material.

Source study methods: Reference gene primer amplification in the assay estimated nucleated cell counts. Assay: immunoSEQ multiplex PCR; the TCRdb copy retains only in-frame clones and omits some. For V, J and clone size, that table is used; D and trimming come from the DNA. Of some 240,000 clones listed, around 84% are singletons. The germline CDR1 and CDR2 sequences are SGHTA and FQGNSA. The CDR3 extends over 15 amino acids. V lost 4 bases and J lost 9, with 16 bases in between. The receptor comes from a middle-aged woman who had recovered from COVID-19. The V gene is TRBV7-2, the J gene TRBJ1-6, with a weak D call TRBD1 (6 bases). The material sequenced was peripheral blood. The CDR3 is CASSYQGLPSSPLHF. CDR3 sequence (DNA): TGTGCCAGCAGCTATCAGGGGTTGCCTAGTTCACCCCTCCACTTT. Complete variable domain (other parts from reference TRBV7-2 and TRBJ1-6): GAGVSQSPSNKVTEKGKDVELRCDPISGHTALYWYRQSLGQGLEFLIYFQGNSAPDKSGLPSDRFSAERTGGSVSTLTIQRTQQEDSAVYLCASSYQGLPSSPLHFGNGTRLTVT.